The source of this T cell receptor (beta chain) is a study of Graves' ophthalmopathy and Graves' hyperthyroidism. Ophthalmopathy in the donors was of moderate-to-severe activity, with CAS ≥3, NOSPECS ≥4 and duration under 3 months. It was from roughly 10 ml of fresh peripheral blood that the PBMCs came. RNA transcripts provided the template for amplifying TCR beta CDR3 regions. Following a first-round RT-PCR that used HTBI primers, a second-round multiplex PCR was carried out. One entry per CDR3 protein, called by TCRdb with MiXCR from the multiplex PCR reads. Here the sample spans around 600,000 distinct CDR3 sequences, approximately 39% being singletons. The CDR3 is made up of 15 amino acids. Germline V CDR1 and CDR2: LNHNV, YYDKDF (reference sequence). Trimming cost V 2 bases and J 8 bases, with 18 bases left between them.

The rearrangement joins TRBV15 to TRBJ1-1; D is possibly TRBD1 (6 bases). Sequences were obtained from peripheral blood. The origin of this receptor is an adult man with Graves' ophthalmopathy. The CDR3 reads CATSRIPGQGREAFF. CDR3 DNA sequence: TGTGCCACCAGCAGAATTCCCGGGCAGGGGAGAGAAGCTTTCTTT.